This TCR beta chain was observed in a study of T cell repertoires in cytomegalovirus infection. This CDR3 spans 15 amino acids. Germline values: CDR1 SGHTA, CDR2 FQGNSA. V was pared by 6 bases and J by 2 bases, with 17 bases between. Each CDR3 protein gets one entry after TCRdb re-called the reads with MiXCR. The data contain roughly 180,000 distinct CDR3 sequences, less than 25% of them seen just once; the ten biggest clones take up 25%. This clonotype was detected only a few times. Its antigen is not identified. The sequenced sample was CD8+ T cells from cultured PBMCs, obtained from culture after CMV antigen stimulation. This sequence was found in a human donor in good health (CMV status not recorded). Some clones in this sample may be carry-over from other donors' samples. J is TRBJ2-7 and V is TRBV7-2, with D perhaps TRBD2 (5 bases). The CDR3 bases are TGTGCCAGCAGTTCGAGAACTAGTTGGACCTACGAGCAGTACTTC. Its translation is CASSSRTSWTYEQYF.